Listed below are T cell receptor beta chains from one sample, sequenced in a study of OX40 agonist ivuxolimab in advanced cancers. Profiled with immunoSEQ multiplex PCR; TCRdb holds only in-frame clones, not every one. Altogether roughly 18,000 clones are present, 72% being singletons, with the ten largest covering approximately 24%. Material: CD4+ or CD8+ T cells sorted from blood, obtained in a trial of the OX40 agonist ivuxolimab. The receptors here all came from an adult with an advanced solid tumor such as melanoma, head and neck, liver or kidney cancer. Both conserved end residues are part of each CDR3. Each record gives: clone size, V gene, D gene, J gene, CDR3 length, CDR3 protein, CDR3 DNA. D genes are given only for firm matches. Some rows mark clone size as missing; the rest say once, few, many or name a class of expanded clone.

clone_size: -
v_call: TRBV5-6
d_call: -
j_call: TRBJ2-7
cdr3_length: 12
cdr3_aa: CASSLGVTEQYF
cdr3_nt: TGTGCCAGCAGCTTGGGGGTCACCGAGCAGTACTTC

clone_size: -
v_call: TRBV11-3
d_call: TRBD2
j_call: TRBJ2-7
cdr3_length: 16
cdr3_aa: CASSLETSGSPYEQYF
cdr3_nt: TGTGCCAGCAGCTTAGAGACTAGCGGCTCCCCCTACGAGCAGTACTTC

clone_size: -
v_call: TRBV7-9
d_call: -
j_call: TRBJ1-2
cdr3_length: 12
cdr3_aa: CASSLGGYGYTF
cdr3_nt: TGTGCCAGCAGCTTAGGGGGCTATGGCTACACCTTC

clone_size: -
v_call: TRBV28
d_call: -
j_call: TRBJ2-7
cdr3_length: 16
cdr3_aa: CASSRIQGRLSYEQYF
cdr3_nt: TGTGCCAGCAGTCGTATTCAGGGTCGACTCTCCTACGAGCAGTACTTC

clone_size: -
v_call: TRBV9
d_call: -
j_call: TRBJ2-3
cdr3_length: 19
cdr3_aa: CASSVGQGVAGSSTDTQYF
cdr3_nt: TGTGCCAGCAGCGTAGGACAAGGGGTCGCCGGATCTAGCACAGATACGCAGTATTTT

clone_size: -
v_call: TRBV7-2
d_call: -
j_call: TRBJ2-1
cdr3_length: 14
cdr3_aa: CASSLETGRYEQFF
cdr3_nt: TGTGCCAGCAGCTTGGAGACAGGGAGGTATGAGCAGTTCTTC

clone_size: once
v_call: TRBV5-1
d_call: TRBD2
j_call: TRBJ2-7
cdr3_length: 16
cdr3_aa: CASSSSGGRDTYEQYF
cdr3_nt: TGCGCCAGCAGCTCTAGCGGGGGCCGAGATACCTACGAGCAGTACTTC

clone_size: -
v_call: TRBV6-6
d_call: TRBD2
j_call: TRBJ2-3
cdr3_length: 16
cdr3_aa: CASSYVASGASDTQYF
cdr3_nt: TGTGCCAGCAGTTACGTCGCTAGCGGGGCCTCAGATACGCAGTATTTT

clone_size: few
v_call: TRBV5-6
d_call: TRBD1
j_call: TRBJ1-5
cdr3_length: 15
cdr3_aa: CASSSSTGRVQPQHF
cdr3_nt: TGTGCCAGCAGTTCGTCGACAGGGCGTGTTCAGCCCCAGCATTTT

clone_size: -
v_call: TRBV9
d_call: TRBD2
j_call: TRBJ2-1
cdr3_length: 16
cdr3_aa: CASSVAGVGGRNEQFF
cdr3_nt: TGTGCCAGCAGCGTAGCTGGAGTGGGGGGGAGGAATGAGCAGTTCTTC

clone_size: few
v_call: TRBV7-7
d_call: -
j_call: TRBJ2-2
cdr3_length: 14
cdr3_aa: CASSLWINTGELFF
cdr3_nt: TGTGCTAGCAGCTTATGGATCAACACCGGGGAGCTGTTTTTT

clone_size: -
v_call: TRBV7-2
d_call: -
j_call: TRBJ2-3
cdr3_length: 14
cdr3_aa: CASSRQVLGDTQYF
cdr3_nt: TGTGCCAGCAGCCGACAGGTTTTAGGGGATACGCAGTATTTT

clone_size: -
v_call: TRBV7-9
d_call: -
j_call: TRBJ2-3
cdr3_length: 10
cdr3_aa: CASSFDTQYF
cdr3_nt: TGTGCCAGCAGCTTCGATACGCAGTATTTT

clone_size: -
v_call: TRBV6-5
d_call: TRBD1
j_call: TRBJ2-4
cdr3_length: 15
cdr3_aa: CASSFSGTGGNIQYF
cdr3_nt: TGTGCCAGCAGTTTCTCCGGGACAGGGGGTAACATTCAGTACTTC

clone_size: -
v_call: TRBV9
d_call: -
j_call: TRBJ2-2
cdr3_length: 16
cdr3_aa: CASSVVGGQNTGELFF
cdr3_nt: TGTGCCAGCAGCGTAGTAGGCGGGCAGAACACCGGGGAGCTGTTTTTT

clone_size: -
v_call: TRBV29-1
d_call: -
j_call: TRBJ2-3
cdr3_length: 14
cdr3_aa: CSVGPGESTDTQYF
cdr3_nt: -

clone_size: -
v_call: TRBV5-1
d_call: -
j_call: TRBJ2-2
cdr3_length: 14
cdr3_aa: CASTGPQNTGELFF
cdr3_nt: TGCGCCAGTACAGGGCCTCAGAACACCGGGGAGCTGTTTTTT

clone_size: -
v_call: TRBV5-1
d_call: -
j_call: TRBJ2-1
cdr3_length: 15
cdr3_aa: CASSVGYSGYNEQFF
cdr3_nt: TGCGCCAGCAGCGTCGGTTATAGCGGTTACAATGAGCAGTTCTTC

clone_size: -
v_call: TRBV7-9
d_call: -
j_call: TRBJ2-2
cdr3_length: 18
cdr3_aa: CASSLIPGAGQNTGELFF
cdr3_nt: TGTGCCAGCAGCTTAATCCCAGGGGCAGGCCAGAACACCGGGGAGCTGTTTTTT

clone_size: -
v_call: TRBV9
d_call: TRBD1
j_call: TRBJ1-1
cdr3_length: 14
cdr3_aa: CASSPGRDSLEAFF
cdr3_nt: TGTGCCAGCAGCCCAGGCCGGGACAGTCTTGAAGCTTTCTTT

clone_size: -
v_call: TRBV6-1
d_call: -
j_call: TRBJ1-5
cdr3_length: 19
cdr3_aa: CASSEWWGRGTYSNQPQHF
cdr3_nt: TGTGCCAGCAGTGAATGGTGGGGGAGGGGCACTTATAGCAATCAGCCCCAGCATTTT

clone_size: medium-sized
v_call: TRBV27
d_call: -
j_call: TRBJ1-6
cdr3_length: 12
cdr3_aa: CASRRGSSPLHF
cdr3_nt: TGTGCCAGTAGGAGGGGTAGTTCACCCCTCCACTTT

clone_size: -
v_call: TRBV28
d_call: -
j_call: TRBJ2-5
cdr3_length: 12
cdr3_aa: CASSLRGETQYF
cdr3_nt: TGTGCCAGCAGCCTCAGGGGAGAGACCCAGTACTTC

clone_size: -
v_call: TRBV14
d_call: -
j_call: TRBJ1-5
cdr3_length: 12
cdr3_aa: CASSQVNQPQHF
cdr3_nt: TGTGCCAGCAGCCAAGTAAATCAGCCCCAGCATTTT

clone_size: -
v_call: TRBV29-1
d_call: TRBD1
j_call: TRBJ2-1
cdr3_length: 12
cdr3_aa: CSAGDSYNEQFF
cdr3_nt: TGCAGCGCTGGGGACAGCTACAATGAGCAGTTCTTC

clone_size: few
v_call: TRBV6-6
d_call: -
j_call: TRBJ2-7
cdr3_length: 13
cdr3_aa: CASSYSSLYEQYF
cdr3_nt: TGTGCCAGCAGTTACTCCTCCCTATACGAGCAGTACTTC

clone_size: -
v_call: TRBV27
d_call: TRBD2
j_call: TRBJ2-5
cdr3_length: 15
cdr3_aa: CAGCGSGGVQETQYF
cdr3_nt: TGTGCCGGATGTGGTAGCGGGGGGGTTCAAGAGACCCAGTACTTC

clone_size: -
v_call: TRBV7-2
d_call: -
j_call: TRBJ1-5
cdr3_length: 15
cdr3_aa: CASSLRAGGNQPQHF
cdr3_nt: TGTGCCAGCAGCTTAAGGGCTGGTGGCAATCAGCCCCAGCATTTT

clone_size: few
v_call: TRBV7-7
d_call: TRBD2
j_call: TRBJ2-1
cdr3_length: 15
cdr3_aa: CASSLASGGYNEQFF
cdr3_nt: TGTGCTAGCAGCTTAGCTAGCGGGGGATACAATGAGCAGTTCTTC